These T cell receptor beta chains were read from a single sample in a study of metastatic and nonmetastatic thyroid tumors. TCRdb reanalyzed the PCR reads with MiXCR. The sample has 20,000 to 25,000 clones, less than 20% seen once. Sequencing was done on a sample of blood. The receptors were sampled from a female donor with papillary thyroid cancer or a benign thyroid nodule (not recorded which). Some clones in this sample may be carry-over from other donors' samples. Each CDR3 is given with its conserved first and last residue. The D gene is left open where the match is weak. A row's size may be missing; if present it is once, few, many or a size class.

TRBV9	TRBD1	many	TRBJ2-7	CASSFSGTGIYEQYF	TGTGCCAGCAGCTTTTCCGGGACAGGGATCTACGAGCAGTACTTC
TRBV7-8	NA	NA	TRBJ1-1	CASSLSWGNTEASF	TGTGCCAGCAGCCTCTCATGGGGGAACACTGAAGCTTCCTTT
TRBV20-1	NA	NA	TRBJ1-3	CSARSGAGNTIYF	TGCAGTGCTAGATCAGGGGCTGGAAACACCATATATTTT
TRBV7-2	TRBD1	many	TRBJ2-3	CASSHDRGTDTQYF	TGTGCCAGCAGCCATGACAGGGGCACAGATACGCAGTATTTT
TRBV16	NA	many	TRBJ2-7	CASSQSITQGSSYEQYF	TGTGCCAGCAGCCAATCGATAACCCAGGGCAGCTCCTACGAGCAGTACTTC
TRBV7-3	NA	NA	TRBJ2-7	CASSLSTRDFSYEQYF	TGTGCCAGCAGCTTATCAACCCGAGATTTCTCCTACGAGCAGTACTTC
TRBV6-1	TRBD1	medium-sized	TRBJ2-7	CASSAGQGSGYEQYF	TGTGCCAGCAGTGCCGGACAGGGGAGCGGATACGAGCAGTACTTC
TRBV7-9	TRBD1	many	TRBJ1-4	CASSSYGTANEKLFF	TGTGCCAGCAGCAGCTACGGGACAGCTAATGAAAAACTGTTTTTT
TRBV20-1	TRBD1	many	TRBJ2-7	CSARETGGNEQYF	TGCAGTGCTAGGGAGACAGGGGGTAACGAGCAGTACTTC
TRBV5-1	TRBD2	once	TRBJ2-7	CASSLEGSGAYEQYF	TGCGCCAGCAGCTTGGAGGGTAGCGGGGCCTACGAGCAGTACTTC
TRBV28	NA	few	TRBJ2-7	CASCLSAKFPYEQYF	TGTGCCAGCTGCCTCTCGGCGAAGTTCCCCTACGAGCAGTACTTC
TRBV24-1	NA	NA	TRBJ1-4	CATSDSRGDYEKLFF	TGTGCCACCAGTGACTCAAGGGGTGACTATGAAAAACTGTTTTTT
TRBV6-1	TRBD1	many	TRBJ2-4	CASSRDRGRDIQYF	TGTGCCAGCAGTCGTGACAGGGGAAGGGACATTCAGTACTTC
TRBV6-2/TRBV6-3	NA	few	TRBJ1-2	CASSSGGLYYGYTF	TGTGCCAGCAGTTCTGGCGGCCTGTACTATGGCTACACCTTC
TRBV5-6	NA	many	TRBJ1-1	CASRIRTGLEAFF	TGTGCCAGCAGGATAAGAACAGGGCTAGAAGCTTTCTTT
TRBV19	NA	many	TRBJ2-7	CASSISLQGVTYEQYF	TGTGCCAGTAGTATATCCCTCCAGGGAGTGACCTACGAGCAGTACTTC
TRBV6-5	TRBD1	medium-sized	TRBJ1-2	CASSYTPRDRGLNGYTF	TGTGCCAGCAGTTACACCCCCCGGGACAGGGGGCTAAATGGCTACACCTTC
TRBV6-2/TRBV6-3	TRBD1	few	TRBJ1-2	CASSSGTVGYTF	TGTGCCAGCAGCAGCGGGACAGTTGGCTACACCTTC
TRBV2	NA	NA	TRBJ2-5	CASGRPGAETQYF	TGTGCCAGTGGACGTCCCGGCGCGGAGACCCAGTACTTC
TRBV2	NA	many	TRBJ1-2	CASSEGSYWGYTF	TGTGCCAGCAGTGAGGGAAGCTATTGGGGCTACACCTTC
TRBV11-2	NA	many	TRBJ2-7	CASSDSKYEQYF	TGTGCCAGCAGCGATTCGAAGTACGAGCAGTACTTC
TRBV6-2/TRBV6-3	NA	medium-sized	TRBJ2-6	CASSEEGSGANVLTF	TGTGCCAGCAGTGAGGAGGGTTCTGGGGCCAACGTCCTGACTTTC
TRBV6-1	TRBD1	NA	TRBJ1-1	CASSFPPAGGNTEAFF	TGTGCCAGCAGTTTCCCTCCGGCAGGGGGCAACACCGAAGCTTTCTTT
TRBV3-1	TRBD1	many	TRBJ2-2	CASSLQGAGGELFF	TGTGCCAGCAGCCTACAGGGGGCGGGCGGGGAGCTGTTTTTT
TRBV5-4	NA	few	TRBJ1-1	CASSSVGNTEAFF	TGTGCCAGCAGCTCGGTGGGGAACACTGAAGCTTTCTTT
TRBV4-1	NA	NA	TRBJ1-6	CASSQGNSPLHF	TGCGCCAGCAGCCAGGGTAATTCACCCCTCCACTTT
TRBV28	TRBD2	few	TRBJ2-2	CASIHRGTSVGDLFF	TGTGCCAGCATACATAGGGGGACTAGCGTCGGGGATCTGTTTTTT
TRBV29-1	TRBD2	many	TRBJ2-1	CSVGTSLYNEQFF	TGCAGCGTTGGGACTAGTCTTTACAATGAGCAGTTCTTC
TRBV10-1	NA	few	TRBJ2-7	CASSESMIAVEQYF	TGCGCCAGCAGTGAGTCGATGATAGCGGTTGAGCAGTACTTC
TRBV7-2	NA	many	TRBJ2-1	CASSLPLQGGWDEQFF	TGTGCCAGCAGCTTACCGCTACAGGGTGGCTGGGATGAGCAGTTCTTC
TRBV5-4	NA	many	TRBJ2-7	CASSFAYEQYF	TGTGCCAGCAGCTTCGCCTACGAGCAGTACTTC
TRBV28	NA	medium-sized	TRBJ2-3	CASSLGQATDTQYF	TGTGCCAGCAGCCTGGGGCAGGCCACAGATACGCAGTATTTT
TRBV18	NA	NA	TRBJ1-1	CASSPSVSLWEAFF	TGTGCCAGCTCCCCTTCGGTGTCTCTTTGGGAAGCTTTCTTT
TRBV7-8	TRBD2	many	TRBJ2-7	CASSGGLVGYEQYF	TGTGCCAGCAGCGGGGGACTAGTAGGTTACGAGCAGTACTTC
TRBV9	TRBD1	many	TRBJ1-2	CASSPDRASYGYTF	TGTGCCAGCAGCCCGGACAGGGCATCGTATGGCTACACCTTC
TRBV7-6	TRBD1	many	TRBJ1-5	CASSLTGGSEPQHF	TGTGCCAGCAGCCTGACAGGGGGCAGTGAGCCCCAGCATTTT
TRBV9	NA	NA	TRBJ2-7	CASIAPLERGQYF	TGTGCCAGCATCGCCCCGCTGGAACGGGGGCAGTACTTC